The T cell receptor (beta chain) under discussion was sequenced for a study of blood T cell repertoires in COVID-19. Turning to the study itself: COVID-19 samples, acute and convalescent, were from the United States, Italy and Spain.

V was pared by 7 bases and J by 3 bases, with 7 bases of the junction left unmatched. From germline, CDR1 is MDHEN and CDR2 SYDVKM. This CDR3 spans 15 amino acids. This clone was counted between two and nine times. Sequencing was performed with immunoSEQ multiplex PCR; in TCRdb, only in-frame clones are kept and a portion is missing. The sample carries 180,000 or so clones, 80% to 90% recorded once. The source of this sequence is a man in his sixties with acute or convalescent COVID-19. The chain carries TRBV28 and TRBJ2-4; 9 bases line up with TRBD2. Input material: peripheral blood. DNA for the CDR3: TGTGCCAGCACCAAATCGCGGGAGGGCAAAAACATTCAGTACTTC. The encoded protein is CASTKSREGKNIQYF.